Below, 26 T cell receptor beta chains from the same sample are listed, as sequenced in a study of T cells in Graves' hyperthyroidism and ophthalmopathy (dated by TCRdb to about 2019). Libraries were prepared through multiplex PCR. Sequencing took place on an Illumina HiSeq 2000. TCR beta CDR3 regions were amplified from RNA transcripts. A first-round RT-PCR of the TCR CDR3 used the HTBI primer set with the Qiagen OneStep RT-PCR kit. TCRdb's own reprocessing of the public reads used fastp at Q25 and MiXCR and kept productive beta chains. Each entry is one CDR3 protein sequence, shown with its most common DNA and genes. In this sample the table shows roughly 660,000 distinct CDR3 sequences, 15% to 20% of which occur a single time. Of the sample, roughly 15% falls within the top ten clones. Sequencing input: blood. The receptors were sampled from a middle-aged man with Graves' hyperthyroidism.

This clonotype was seen a few times. The J gene is TRBJ2-1, the V gene TRBV20-1, with D hard to call. Germline V gene data show CDR1 as DFQATT and CDR2 as SNEGSKA (reference sequence). This CDR3 has 14 residues. V lost 3 bases to trimming and J lost 0 bases, with 9 bases between them. CDR3 in amino acids: CSARVLSSYNEQFF. The DNA of the CDR3 is TGCAGTGCTAGGGTGTTAAGCTCCTACAATGAGCAGTTCTTC.

This clonotype was observed at least ten times. V gene TRBV6-2 or TRBV6-3 combines with J gene TRBJ1-1, with 8 positions matching TRBD1. V gave up 2 bases and J gave up 3 bases; unmatched junction bases: 5. CDR1 MNHEY and CDR2 SVGEGT come from the germline V gene. There are 15 residues in the CDR3. CDR3 sequence: CASSYKDRGYTEAFF. The CDR3 region has the DNA TGTGCCAGCAGTTACAAAGACAGGGGATACACTGAAGCTTTCTTT.

This clonotype turned up a few times. The V call is TRBV20-1, the J call TRBJ1-4; no definite D call. The germline V gene has CDR1 DFQATT and CDR2 SNEGSKA (reference sequence). The V end was cut by 6 bases, the J end by 3 bases, with 23 bases between. CDR3 length equals 17 residues. The CDR3: CSAIPLRGPGANEKLFF. The CDR3 region has the DNA TGCAGTGCCATTCCCCTACGAGGGCCTGGGGCTAATGAAAAACTGTTTTTT.

The chain couples TRBV20-1 to TRBJ2-1; D is unresolved. CDR3 length: 12 residues. From germline, CDR1 is DFQATT and CDR2 SNEGSKA (reference sequence). Trimming cost V 5 bases and J 9 bases, with 14 bases left between them. CDR3 nucleotides: TGCAGTGCTTACGGTCAAAGAGGTGAGCAGTTCTTC. The encoded protein is CSAYGQRGEQFF.

The rearrangement uses TRBV3-1 and TRBJ2-1; maybe TRBD2 (7 bases). There are 15 residues in the CDR3. V dropped 0 bases and J dropped 5 bases, with 11 bases sitting between them. Germline-derived CDR1 and CDR2 are LGHDT and YNNKEL (reference sequence). DNA for the CDR3: TGTGCCAGCAGCCAAGAGGGGGGGCAGGACAATGAGCAGTTCTTC. This encodes CASSQEGGQDNEQFF.

The chain recombines TRBV20-1 with TRBJ2-1; maybe TRBD2 (6 bases). CDR1 and CDR2 (germline): DFQATT, SNEGSKA (reference sequence). The CDR3 length is 16 residues. Trimming cost V 4 bases and J 2 bases, with 18 bases left between them. The CDR3 region has the DNA TGCAGTGCTACCTCGGAGCCGGGAGTAACCTACAATGAGCAGTTCTTC. As protein: CSATSEPGVTYNEQFF.

The chain is built from TRBV5-1 and TRBJ2-7, with a weak D call TRBD2 (6 bases). The V gene lost 0 bases and the J gene lost 3 bases, with 16 bases spanning the gap. The germline gives CDR1 SGHRS, CDR2 YFSETQ. The CDR3 has 16 amino acids. For the CDR3, the DNA is TGCGCCAGCAGCTTGGGACTAGGGGAAAGGGGCTACGAGCAGTACTTC. It translates to CASSLGLGERGYEQYF.

This clonotype has ten or more counts. This chain joins TRBV18 and TRBJ2-1; 9 nucleotides agree with TRBD2. This CDR3 comprises 15 residues. Germline CDR1 is KGHSH and CDR2 is LQKENI. The V gene end was trimmed by 3 bases and the J gene end by 5 bases; junction bases not matched to a gene: 5. CDR3 sequence: CASSPSGSSNNEQFF. The DNA for the CDR3 is TGTGCCAGCTCACCTAGCGGGAGCTCAAACAATGAGCAGTTCTTC. Full variable domain (rest looked up from reference TRBV18 and TRBJ2-1): NAGVMQNPRHLVRRRGQEARLRCSPMKGHSHVYWYRQLPEEGLKFMVYLQKENIIDESGMPKERFSAEFPKEGPSILRIQQVVRGDSAAYFCASSPSGSSNNEQFFGPGTRLTVL.

Of note for this clonotype: One end of the junction does not line up with germline, which may come from a read error. The CDR3 sequence is CAWALVDNSPLQF. The CDR3 coding sequence is TGTGCCTGGGCGTTGGTTGATAATTCACCCCTCCAGTTT. The gene calls are TRBV30 and TRBJ1-6; D is undetermined. The CDR3 contains 13 residues. Germline V gives CDR1 GTSNPN, CDR2 SVGIG (reference sequence).

This clonotype was counted many times. The chain carries TRBV27 and TRBJ2-7; 8 bases agree with TRBD2. The CDR3 is 16 amino acids. Germline-derived CDR1 and CDR2 are MNHEY and SMNVEV (reference sequence). After removal of 5 bases from V and 3 bases from J, the junction contained 12 bases not matched to a gene. The CDR3 sequence: CASSLLFGGADYEQYF. The CDR3, as DNA: TGTGCCAGCAGTCTTCTCTTCGGGGGGGCGGACTACGAGCAGTACTTC.

This clonotype was seen more than once but under ten times. The chain combines TRBV27 with TRBJ1-5, with D maybe TRBD1 (5 bases). V gave up 3 bases and J gave up 4 bases, with 13 bases separating them. This CDR3 spans 15 amino acids. Looked up from germline, CDR1 is MNHEY and CDR2 is SMNVEV (reference sequence). CDR3 protein: CASSFQGGANQPQHF. In DNA form, the CDR3 reads TGTGCCAGCAGTTTTCAGGGAGGGGCGAATCAGCCCCAGCATTTT.

This clonotype was detected many times. The rearrangement uses TRBV11-3 and TRBJ2-2; D is possibly TRBD1 or TRBD2 (5 bases each). V gave up 1 base and J gave up 0 bases, with 9 bases separating them. Germline CDR1 SGHNT, CDR2 YENEEA. This CDR3 region has 16 residues. CDR3 region: CASSLGGATNTGELFF. CDR3 coding DNA: TGTGCCAGCAGCTTAGGAGGGGCGACGAACACCGGGGAGCTGTTTTTT.

This clonotype was seen only a few times. This sequence joins TRBV28 and TRBJ1-4; possible D gene TRBD1, 6 bases. The germline gives CDR1 MDHEN, CDR2 SYDVKM. V was clipped by 11 bases and J by 0 bases, with 13 bases between them. This CDR3 comprises 14 residues. CDR3 nucleotides: TGTGCCGGAGGGTGGGACACAACTAATGAAAAACTGTTTTTT. Its translation: CAGGWDTTNEKLFF.

This clonotype was recorded many times. This CDR3 is CASSVVGVGGSTDTQYF. DNA of the CDR3: TGTGCCAGCAGCGTAGTTGGTGTGGGCGGTAGCACAGATACGCAGTATTTT. The chain has TRBV9 and TRBJ2-3; D is undetermined. This CDR3 spans 17 amino acids. Trimming took 0 bases from V and 0 from J, leaving 14 bases between them. Germline CDR1 SGDLS, CDR2 YYNGEE.

In its sample, this clonotype was seen a few times. This chain joins TRBV12-3 or TRBV12-4 and TRBJ2-1; 11 nucleotides align to TRBD2. The CDR3 consists of 15 residues. V gave up 7 bases and J gave up 3 bases; unmatched junction bases: 5. As DNA, the CDR3 is TGTGCCAGCATCCCCGGACTAGCGGGCTACAATGAGCAGTTCTTC. Amino acid sequence: CASIPGLAGYNEQFF.

V and J are TRBV28 and TRBJ1-5; D might be TRBD1 (6 bases). CDR1 and CDR2 from the germline V gene are MDHEN and SYDVKM. The ends were cut back, 2 bases at V and 0 bases at J, with 23 bases in the middle. This CDR3 region has 20 residues. CDR3 protein: CASSLSQWGRQVDSNQPQHF. The CDR3 DNA is TGTGCCAGCAGTTTAAGCCAATGGGGTAGACAGGTTGATAGCAATCAGCCCCAGCATTTT.

This clonotype was detected only a few times. V gene TRBV5-1 combines with J gene TRBJ2-2; D remains unclear. Trimming removed 0 bases at V and 4 bases at J, with 10 bases between. Looked up from germline, CDR1 is SGHRS and CDR2 is YFSETQ. The CDR3 sequence is 15 residues long. In nucleotides, the CDR3 is TGCGCCAGCAGCTTGGCTCTAGAGCCCACCGGGGAGCTGTTTTTT. This translates into CASSLALEPTGELFF.

This clonotype was counted between two and nine times. CDR3 amino acids: CASSFPTGRDTQYF. In DNA, the CDR3 is TGTGCCAGCAGTTTCCCTACGGGGAGGGATACGCAGTATTTT. The chain uses TRBV27 and TRBJ2-3; TRBD2 is a possible D gene (6 bases). Germline V CDR1 and CDR2: MNHEY, SMNVEV (reference sequence). There are 14 residues in the CDR3. The V and J ends lost 3 bases and 6 bases respectively, with 13 bases between them.

The chain uses TRBV4-1 and TRBJ2-1; 7 bases align to TRBD1. Trimming at V came to 1 base and at J to 1 base, leaving 7 bases not matched to a gene. Germline assignment: CDR1 MGHRA and CDR2 YSYEKL. This CDR3 region has 17 residues. For the CDR3, the DNA is TGCGCCAGCAGCCAAGGCCCGGGACAGTTATCCTACAATGAGCAGTTCTTC. Protein product: CASSQGPGQLSYNEQFF.

In the case of this clonotype: One junction end disagrees with the germline gene, perhaps due to a read error. The chain recombines TRBV27 with TRBJ1-5; D gene uncertain. This CDR3 has 14 amino acids. Germline CDR1 reads MNHEY; CDR2 reads SMNVEV (reference sequence). The CDR3 bases are TGTGCCAGCAGTAATGCAGATAGCGATCAGCCCCAGCATTTT. Protein sequence: CASSNADSDQPQHF.

V gene TRBV20-1 combines with J gene TRBJ1-1, with D possibly being TRBD1 (5 bases). Germline V gene lookup returns CDR1 DFQATT and CDR2 SNEGSKA (reference sequence). The germline V and J ends were trimmed by 2 bases and 4 bases, with 11 bases remaining between them. CDR3 length: 13 amino acids. For the CDR3, the DNA is TGCAGTGCTAGAAGGGACGGCTCCACTGAAGCTTTCTTT. This encodes CSARRDGSTEAFF.

Ten or more counts support this clonotype. V and J are TRBV5-1 and TRBJ1-4; tentatively, D is TRBD1 (6 bases). The CDR3 covers 15 residues. The ends were cut back, 2 bases at V and 4 bases at J, with 12 bases in the middle. Germline-derived CDR1 and CDR2 are SGHRS and YFSETQ. The CDR3 sequence: CASSLQTGDNEKLFF. The CDR3 bases are TGCGCCAGCAGCTTACAGACAGGAGATAATGAAAAACTGTTTTTT. Full variable domain (rest looked up from reference TRBV5-1 and TRBJ1-4): KAGVTQTPRYLIKTRGQQVTLSCSPISGHRSVSWYQQTPGQGLQFLFEYFSETQRNKGNFPGRFSGRQFSNSRSEMNVSTLELGDSALYLCASSLQTGDNEKLFFGSGTQLSVL.

This clonotype has a count of ten or more. V is TRBV19 and J is TRBJ1-5; D is unclear. The V and J ends lost 7 bases and 4 bases respectively, with 20 bases between them. This CDR3 region has 16 residues. The germline gives CDR1 LNHDA, CDR2 SQIVND (reference sequence). The DNA for the CDR3 is TGTGCCAGTATAGGATCTGGACGGAGGATTAATCAGCCCCAGCATTTT. Translation: CASIGSGRRINQPQHF.

This clonotype was observed many times. The chain is built from TRBV11-2 and TRBJ2-1, with 8 bases that match TRBD2. V trimming: 1 base; J trimming: 7 bases; junction bases outside the gene matches: 9. The CDR3 contains 16 residues. The germline gives CDR1 SGHAT, CDR2 FQNNGV. The CDR3 reads CASSLVRGRRVNEQFF. The CDR3 coding sequence is TGTGCCAGCAGCTTAGTCCGCGGGAGGAGAGTTAATGAGCAGTTCTTC. The entire variable domain, with the rest obtained from reference TRBV11-2 and TRBJ2-1, is as follows: EAGVAQSPRYKIIEKRQSVAFWCNPISGHATLYWYQQILGQGPKLLIQFQNNGVVDDSQLPKDRFSAERLKGVDSTLKIQPAKLEDSAVYLCASSLVRGRRVNEQFFGPGTRLTVL.

The chain is built from TRBV30 and TRBJ1-2; D not resolved. There are 13 residues in the CDR3. Germline V CDR1 and CDR2: GTSNPN, SVGIG (reference sequence). Trimming removed 0 bases at V and 3 bases at J, with 8 bases between. The CDR3 DNA sequence: TGTGCCTGGAGTGTACGCACCTACTATGGCTACACCTTC. Its protein is CAWSVRTYYGYTF. Full variable domain (rest looked up from reference TRBV30 and TRBJ1-2): SQTIHQWPATLVQPVGSPLSLECTVEGTSNPNLYWYRQAAGRGLQLLFYSVGIGQISSEVPQNLSASRPQDRQFILSSKKLLLSDSGFYLCAWSVRTYYGYTFGSGTRLTVV.

At least ten counts were recorded for this clonotype. The gene calls are TRBV3-1 and TRBJ2-3; TRBD1 is a possible D gene (5 bases). Germline V gene data show CDR1 as LGHDT and CDR2 as YNNKEL (reference sequence). The ends were cut back, 4 bases at V and 3 bases at J, with 11 bases in the middle. CDR3 length: 14 residues. The DNA for the CDR3 is TGTGCCAGCAGCCGTCAGGGCTCGACAGATACGCAGTATTTT. Translated, it gives CASSRQGSTDTQYF.